The present entry profiles one T cell receptor beta chain with its context. The data were taken from a study of T cell changes during pregnancy in multiple sclerosis. Assay used: immunoSEQ multiplex PCR; TCRdb lists only in-frame clones, some missing. The sample includes tens of thousands of clones, about 92% seen only once; the top ten take about 0.99%. Trimming removed 0 bases from V and 1 base from J; junction bases left unmatched: 21. This CDR3 has 22 residues. Per germline, CDR1 SNHLY and CDR2 FYNNEI. This TCR derives from a female donor with multiple sclerosis, enrolled in a pregnancy study. The rearrangement links TRBV2 to TRBJ1-1; 9 bases fit TRBD1. The sample was peripheral blood, taken after pregnancy. CDR3 residues: CASSEALPKPYRGRLWNTEAFF. The CDR3 nucleotides are TGTGCCAGCAGTGAAGCGCTCCCCAAGCCTTACAGGGGGCGTCTTTGGAACACTGAAGCTTTCTTT.